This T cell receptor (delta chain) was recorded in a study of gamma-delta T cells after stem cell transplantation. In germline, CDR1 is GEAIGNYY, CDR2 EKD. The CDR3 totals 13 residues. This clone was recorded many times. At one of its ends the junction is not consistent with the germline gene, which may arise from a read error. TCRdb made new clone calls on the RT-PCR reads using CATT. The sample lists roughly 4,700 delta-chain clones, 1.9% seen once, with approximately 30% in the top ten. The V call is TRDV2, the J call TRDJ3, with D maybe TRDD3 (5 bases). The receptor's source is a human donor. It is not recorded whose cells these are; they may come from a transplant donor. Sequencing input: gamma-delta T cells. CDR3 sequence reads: CACDTWGTRQMFF. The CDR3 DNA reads TGTGCCTGTGACACCTGGGGCACCCGACAGATGTTTTTC.